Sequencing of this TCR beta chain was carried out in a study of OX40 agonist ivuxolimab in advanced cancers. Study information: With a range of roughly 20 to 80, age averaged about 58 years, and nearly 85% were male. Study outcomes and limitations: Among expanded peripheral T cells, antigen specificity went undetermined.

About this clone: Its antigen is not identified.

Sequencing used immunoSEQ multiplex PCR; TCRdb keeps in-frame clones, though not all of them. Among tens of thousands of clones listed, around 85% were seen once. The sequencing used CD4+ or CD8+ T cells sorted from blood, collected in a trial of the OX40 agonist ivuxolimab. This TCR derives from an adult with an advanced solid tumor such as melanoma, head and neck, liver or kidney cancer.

Here the CDR3 reads CASSTPATPSGNTIYF. CDR3 nucleotides: TGTGCCAGCAGTACCCCGGCGACACCCTCTGGAAACACCATATATTTT. V gene TRBV28 combines with J gene TRBJ1-3; no clear D. Germline V lookup: CDR1 MDHEN, CDR2 SYDVKM. The CDR3 consists of 16 residues. V shed 5 bases and J shed 0 bases, with 14 bases lying between them.